This record looks at one T cell receptor (beta chain) sequence and its context. V dropped 2 bases and J dropped 3 bases, with 26 bases sitting between them. The CDR3 consists of 19 residues. The germline V gene encodes CDR1 LNHDA and CDR2 SQIVND (reference sequence). The entry originates in a study of blood T cell repertoires in COVID-19. Study information: Researchers got acute and convalescent COVID-19 samples from the United States, Italy and Spain.

Clones were sequenced by immunoSEQ multiplex PCR, and TCRdb holds only the in-frame ones, with some missing. The table lists about 98,000 clones, about 80% of them singletons, with around 24% in the top ten. The sequence came from a man in his sixties or seventies with acute or convalescent COVID-19. This chain links TRBV19 with TRBJ2-7; D might be TRBD1 (5 bases). Sequencing input: peripheral blood. The CDR3 loop reads CASSIRMRGRVVYGYEQYF. The CDR3 DNA follows: TGTGCCAGTAGTATACGGATGCGTGGCAGGGTGGTATATGGCTACGAGCAGTACTTC. Drawing the rest from reference TRBV19 and TRBJ2-7, the complete variable domain is DGGITQSPKYLFRKEGQNVTLSCEQNLNHDAMYWYRQDPGQGLRLIYYSQIVNDFQKGDIAEGYSVSREKKESFPLTVTSAQKNPTAFYLCASSIRMRGRVVYGYEQYFGPGTRLTVT.